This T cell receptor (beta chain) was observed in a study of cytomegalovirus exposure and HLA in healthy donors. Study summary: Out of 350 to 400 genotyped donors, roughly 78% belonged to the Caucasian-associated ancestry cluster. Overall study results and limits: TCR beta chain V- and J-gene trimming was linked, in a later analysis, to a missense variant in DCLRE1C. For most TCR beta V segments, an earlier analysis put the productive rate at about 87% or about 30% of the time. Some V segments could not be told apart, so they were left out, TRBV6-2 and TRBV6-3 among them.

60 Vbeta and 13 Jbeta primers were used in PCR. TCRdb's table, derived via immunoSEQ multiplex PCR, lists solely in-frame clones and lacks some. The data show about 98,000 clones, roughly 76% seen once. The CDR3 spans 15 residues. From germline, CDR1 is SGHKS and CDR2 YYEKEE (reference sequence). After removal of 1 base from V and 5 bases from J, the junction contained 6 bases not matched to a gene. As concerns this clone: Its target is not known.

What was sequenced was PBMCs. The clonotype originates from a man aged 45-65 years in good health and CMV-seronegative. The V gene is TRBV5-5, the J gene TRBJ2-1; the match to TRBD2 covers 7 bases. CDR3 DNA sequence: TGTGCCAGCAGCTTGATACGGGAGGTCAACAATGAGCAGTTCTTC. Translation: CASSLIREVNNEQFF.